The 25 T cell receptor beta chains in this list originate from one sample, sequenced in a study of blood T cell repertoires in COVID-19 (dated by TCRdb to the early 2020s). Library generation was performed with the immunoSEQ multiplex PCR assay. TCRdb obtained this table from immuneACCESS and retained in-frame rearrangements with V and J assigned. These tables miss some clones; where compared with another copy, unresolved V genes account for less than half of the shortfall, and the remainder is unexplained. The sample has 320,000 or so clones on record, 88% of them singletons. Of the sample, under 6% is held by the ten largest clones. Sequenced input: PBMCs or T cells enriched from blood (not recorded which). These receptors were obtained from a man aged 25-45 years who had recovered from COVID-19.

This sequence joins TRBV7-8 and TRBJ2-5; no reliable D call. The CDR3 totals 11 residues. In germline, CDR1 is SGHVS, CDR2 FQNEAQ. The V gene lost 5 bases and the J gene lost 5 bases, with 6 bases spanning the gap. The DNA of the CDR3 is TGTGCCAGCAGCCTTCAGGAGACCCAGTACTTC. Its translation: CASSLQETQYF.

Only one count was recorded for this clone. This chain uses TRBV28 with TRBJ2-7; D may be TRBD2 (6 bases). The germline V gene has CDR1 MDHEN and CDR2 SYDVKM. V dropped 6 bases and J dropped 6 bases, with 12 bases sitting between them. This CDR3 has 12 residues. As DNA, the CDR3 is TGTGCCAGCAGGGAGGGGCTCCGCGAGCAGTACTTC. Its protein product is CASREGLREQYF.

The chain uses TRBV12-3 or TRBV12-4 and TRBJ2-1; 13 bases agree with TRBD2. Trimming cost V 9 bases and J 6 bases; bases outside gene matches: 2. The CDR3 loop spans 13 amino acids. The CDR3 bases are TGTGCCAGTGGGACTAGCGGGGTCAATGAGCAGTTCTTC. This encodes CASGTSGVNEQFF.

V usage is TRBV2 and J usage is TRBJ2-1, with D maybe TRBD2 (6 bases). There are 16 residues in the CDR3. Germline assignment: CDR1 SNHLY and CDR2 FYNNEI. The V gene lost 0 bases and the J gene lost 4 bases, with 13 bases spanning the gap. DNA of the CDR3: TGTGCCAGCAGTGAAGCGCTTCCGGGAGATTACAATGAGCAGTTCTTC. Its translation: CASSEALPGDYNEQFF.

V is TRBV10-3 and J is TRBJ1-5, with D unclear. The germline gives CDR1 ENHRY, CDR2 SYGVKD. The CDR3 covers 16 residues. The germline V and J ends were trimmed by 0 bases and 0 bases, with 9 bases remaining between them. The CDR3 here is CAISESSPRSNQPQHF. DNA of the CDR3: TGTGCCATCAGTGAGTCCTCCCCTCGTAGCAATCAGCCCCAGCATTTT.

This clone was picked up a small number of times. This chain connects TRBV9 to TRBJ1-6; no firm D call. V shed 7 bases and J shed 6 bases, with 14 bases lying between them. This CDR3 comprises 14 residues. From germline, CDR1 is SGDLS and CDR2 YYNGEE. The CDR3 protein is CASAQERSNSPLHF. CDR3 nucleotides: TGTGCCAGCGCCCAAGAGAGGTCTAATTCACCCCTCCACTTT.

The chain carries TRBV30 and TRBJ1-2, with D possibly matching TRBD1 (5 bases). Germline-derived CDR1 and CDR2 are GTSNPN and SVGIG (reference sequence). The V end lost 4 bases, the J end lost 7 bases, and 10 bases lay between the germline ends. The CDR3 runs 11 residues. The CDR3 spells CAWTNGGGYTF. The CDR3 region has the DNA TGTGCCTGGACCAACGGGGGTGGCTACACCTTC.

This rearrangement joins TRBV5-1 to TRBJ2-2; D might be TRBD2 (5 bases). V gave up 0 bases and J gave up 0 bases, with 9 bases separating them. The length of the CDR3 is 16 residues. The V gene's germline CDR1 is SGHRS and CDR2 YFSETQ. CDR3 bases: TGCGCCAGCAGCTTGGCGGGGAATACGAACACCGGGGAGCTGTTTTTT. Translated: CASSLAGNTNTGELFF.

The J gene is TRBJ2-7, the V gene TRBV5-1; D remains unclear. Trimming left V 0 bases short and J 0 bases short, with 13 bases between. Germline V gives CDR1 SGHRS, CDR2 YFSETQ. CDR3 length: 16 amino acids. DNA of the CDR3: TGCGCCAGCAGCTTGGGCCCGAGCCTGAGCTCCTACGAGCAGTACTTC. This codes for CASSLGPSLSSYEQYF.

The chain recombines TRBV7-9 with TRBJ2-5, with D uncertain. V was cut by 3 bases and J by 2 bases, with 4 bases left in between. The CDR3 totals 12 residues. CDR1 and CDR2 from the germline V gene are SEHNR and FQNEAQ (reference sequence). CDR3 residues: CASSFEQETQYF. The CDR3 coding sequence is TGTGCCAGCAGCTTTGAGCAAGAGACCCAGTACTTC.

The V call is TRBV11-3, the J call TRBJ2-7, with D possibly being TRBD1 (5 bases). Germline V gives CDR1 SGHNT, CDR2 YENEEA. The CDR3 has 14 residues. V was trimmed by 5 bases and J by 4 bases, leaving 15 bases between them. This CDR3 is CASSPAGQLYEQYF. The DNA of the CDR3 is TGTGCCAGCAGCCCCGCCGGACAACTTTACGAGCAGTACTTC.

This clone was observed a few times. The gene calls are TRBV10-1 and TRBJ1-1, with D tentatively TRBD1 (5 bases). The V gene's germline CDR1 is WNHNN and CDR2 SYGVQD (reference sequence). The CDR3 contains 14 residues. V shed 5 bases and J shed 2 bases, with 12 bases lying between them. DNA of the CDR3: TGCGCCAGCAGTCGGGGGAGCCTAAACACTGAAGCTTTCTTT. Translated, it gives CASSRGSLNTEAFF.

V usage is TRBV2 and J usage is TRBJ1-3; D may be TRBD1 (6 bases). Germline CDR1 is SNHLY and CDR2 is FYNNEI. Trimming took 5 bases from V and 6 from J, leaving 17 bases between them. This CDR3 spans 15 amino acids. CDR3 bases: TGTGCCAGCAGTACCCTAACAGGGCTCGTAAACACCATATATTTT. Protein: CASSTLTGLVNTIYF.

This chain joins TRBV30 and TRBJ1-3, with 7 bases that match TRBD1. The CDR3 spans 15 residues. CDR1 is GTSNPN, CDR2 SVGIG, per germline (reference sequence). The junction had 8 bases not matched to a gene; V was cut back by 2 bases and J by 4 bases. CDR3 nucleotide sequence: TGTGCCTGGAGTACCAGGGGGGTATACGGAAACACCATATATTTT. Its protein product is CAWSTRGVYGNTIYF.

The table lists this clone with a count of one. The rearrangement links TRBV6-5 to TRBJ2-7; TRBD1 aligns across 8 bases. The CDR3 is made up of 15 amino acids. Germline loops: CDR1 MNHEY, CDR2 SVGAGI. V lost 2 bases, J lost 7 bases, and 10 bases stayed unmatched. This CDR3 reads CASSYVRTGKQEQYF. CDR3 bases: TGTGCCAGCAGTTACGTGAGGACAGGGAAGCAAGAGCAGTACTTC.

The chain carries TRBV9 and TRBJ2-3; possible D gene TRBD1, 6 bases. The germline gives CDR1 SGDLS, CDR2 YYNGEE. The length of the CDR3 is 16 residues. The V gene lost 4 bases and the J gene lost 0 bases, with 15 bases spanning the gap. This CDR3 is CASSSSGTPSTDTQYF. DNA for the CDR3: TGTGCCAGCAGCTCCTCCGGGACACCTAGCACAGATACGCAGTATTTT.

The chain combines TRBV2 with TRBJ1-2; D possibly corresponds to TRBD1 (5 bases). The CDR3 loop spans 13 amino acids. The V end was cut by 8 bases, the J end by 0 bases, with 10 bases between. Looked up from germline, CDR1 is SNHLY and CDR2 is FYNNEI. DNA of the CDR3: TGTGCCAGCGGCCAGGGTTCTAACTATGGCTACACCTTC. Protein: CASGQGSNYGYTF.

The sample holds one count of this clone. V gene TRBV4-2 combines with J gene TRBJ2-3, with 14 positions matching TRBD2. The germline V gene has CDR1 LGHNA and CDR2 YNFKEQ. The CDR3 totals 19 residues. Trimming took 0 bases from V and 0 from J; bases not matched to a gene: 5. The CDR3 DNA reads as TGTGCCAGCAGCCAAGATAGGACTAGCGGGGGGCCCAGCACAGATACGCAGTATTTT. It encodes CASSQDRTSGGPSTDTQYF.

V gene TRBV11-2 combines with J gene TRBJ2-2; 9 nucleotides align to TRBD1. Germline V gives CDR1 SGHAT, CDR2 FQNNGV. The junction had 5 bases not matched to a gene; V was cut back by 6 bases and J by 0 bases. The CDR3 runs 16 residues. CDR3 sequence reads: CASSQRQGANTGELFF. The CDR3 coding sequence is TGTGCCAGCAGTCAAAGACAGGGGGCGAACACCGGGGAGCTGTTTTTT.

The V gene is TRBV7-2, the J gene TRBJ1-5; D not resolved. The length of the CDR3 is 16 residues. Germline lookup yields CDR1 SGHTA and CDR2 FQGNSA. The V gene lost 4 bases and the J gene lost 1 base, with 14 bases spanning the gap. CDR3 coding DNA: TGTGCCAGCAGCTCGAGGGAAGGGCCAAGCAATCAGCCCCAGCATTTT. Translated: CASSSREGPSNQPQHF.

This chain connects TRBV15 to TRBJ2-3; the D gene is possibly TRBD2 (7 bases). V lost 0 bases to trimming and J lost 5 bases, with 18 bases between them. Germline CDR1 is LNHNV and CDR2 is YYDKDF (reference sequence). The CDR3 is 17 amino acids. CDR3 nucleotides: TGTGCCACCAGCAGAGAAGGTGCCGGGGGGCGGGGAGATACGCAGTATTTT. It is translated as CATSREGAGGRGDTQYF.

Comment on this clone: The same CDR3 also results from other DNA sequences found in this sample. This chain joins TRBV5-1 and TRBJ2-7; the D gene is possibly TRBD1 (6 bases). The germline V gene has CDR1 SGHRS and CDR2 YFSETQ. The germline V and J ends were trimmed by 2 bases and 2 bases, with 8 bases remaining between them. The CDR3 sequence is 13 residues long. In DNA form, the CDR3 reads TGCGCCAGCAGCTTAGGGGGAACCTACGAGCAGTACTTC. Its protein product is CASSLGGTYEQYF.

The CDR3 spells CASSKDRAPIGTGELFF. Written as DNA, the CDR3 is TGTGCCAGCAGCAAAGACAGGGCCCCAATAGGCACCGGGGAGCTGTTTTTT. The rearrangement uses TRBV7-9 and TRBJ2-2, with 7 bases identical to TRBD1. This CDR3 is built from 17 residues. Germline assignment: CDR1 SEHNR and CDR2 FQNEAQ (reference sequence). The junction had 13 bases not matched to a gene; V was cut back by 5 bases and J by 4 bases.

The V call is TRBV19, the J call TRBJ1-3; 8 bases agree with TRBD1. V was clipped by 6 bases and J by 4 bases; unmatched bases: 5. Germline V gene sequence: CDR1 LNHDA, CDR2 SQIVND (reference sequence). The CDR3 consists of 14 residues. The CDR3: CASRQGGTGNTIYF. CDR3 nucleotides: TGTGCCAGTAGACAGGGGGGAACCGGAAACACCATATATTTT.

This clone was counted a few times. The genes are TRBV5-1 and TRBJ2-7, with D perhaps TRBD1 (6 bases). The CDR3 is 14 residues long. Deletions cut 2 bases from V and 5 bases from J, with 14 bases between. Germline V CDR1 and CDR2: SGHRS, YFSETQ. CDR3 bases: TGCGCCAGCAGCTTACAGGGTAGGAAAAACGAGCAGTACTTC. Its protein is CASSLQGRKNEQYF.